This T cell receptor beta chain was retrieved from a study of cytomegalovirus exposure and HLA in healthy donors. General observations from the study: Under in vitro conditions, a few CMV-associated chains were confirmed as specific for CMV antigens.

Details on this clone: Its target is unknown.

V was trimmed by 7 bases and J by 4 bases, leaving 11 bases between them. CDR1 and CDR2 (germline): MNHNY, SVGAGI (reference sequence). This CDR3 is built from 12 residues. Primers: 60 Vbeta forward and 13 Jbeta reverse. Method: immunoSEQ multiplex PCR; TCRdb's copy keeps in-frame clones and lacks some. This sample yields 180,000 or so clones, of which 80% to 90% are seen a single time; almost 9.5% belongs to the top ten. The sample consisted of PBMCs. The TCR sequence derives from a young man in good health and CMV-seropositive. The V call is TRBV6-6, the J call TRBJ2-7; D is undetermined. CDR3 sequence: CASTEDTYEQYF. CDR3 coding DNA: TGTGCCAGCACCGAAGACACGTACGAGCAGTACTTC.